Below, 20 T cell receptor beta chains from the same sample are listed, as sequenced in a study of control samples from healthy donors and cancer patients. TCRdb's table, derived via immunoSEQ multiplex PCR, lists solely in-frame clones and lacks some. The sample shows around 52,000 clones, 80% to 95% of them seen only once. The specimen sequenced was PBMCs. The receptors come from a young man with colorectal cancer.

The table lists this clone with a few counts. The chain has TRBV12-3 or TRBV12-4 and TRBJ1-1; D is possibly TRBD1 (6 bases). There are 11 residues in the CDR3. V was shortened by 8 bases and J by 3 bases, with 7 bases between the two germline ends. As DNA, the CDR3 is TGTGCCAGCTACAGGGACACTGAAGCTTTCTTT. Translated, it gives CASYRDTEAFF.

The gene calls are TRBV25-1 and TRBJ2-1; D is undetermined. There are 11 residues in the CDR3. The germline CDR1 and CDR2 sequences are MGHDK and SYGVNS. V was trimmed by 5 bases and J by 6 bases, leaving 5 bases between them. The CDR3 is CASSPANEQFF. The CDR3 DNA follows: TGTGCCAGCAGTCCCGCCAATGAGCAGTTCTTC.

The V and J genes are TRBV19 and TRBJ2-2; no reliable D call. The CDR3 consists of 12 residues. The V end was cut by 1 base, the J end by 13 bases, with 10 bases between. Germline CDR1 and CDR2: LNHDA and SQIVND (reference sequence). DNA of the CDR3: TGTGCCAGTAGTATAGCCCCCACTCGGCTGTTTTTT. Its translation: CASSIAPTRLFF.

The chain is built from TRBV7-2 and TRBJ2-1, with 8 nucleotides matching TRBD1. Germline trimming cut 2 bases from V and 5 bases from J; bases unmatched to any gene: 2. The germline V gene encodes CDR1 SGHTA and CDR2 FQGNSA. This CDR3 comprises 14 residues. CDR3 nucleotide sequence: TGTGCCAGCAGCTTACACAGGGGGGACAATGAGCAGTTCTTC. Translation gives CASSLHRGDNEQFF.

This clone was recorded once. The CDR3 region is CASSFGTVNTGELFF. DNA for the CDR3: TGCGCCAGCAGCTTCGGGACAGTTAACACCGGGGAGCTGTTTTTT. V gene TRBV5-1 combines with J gene TRBJ2-2; 7 bases are a match to TRBD1. From germline, CDR1 is SGHRS and CDR2 YFSETQ. V lost 2 bases to trimming and J lost 2 bases; unmatched junction nucleotides: 3. There are 15 residues in the CDR3.

The chain couples TRBV27 to TRBJ2-3; D is possibly TRBD1 (5 bases). The CDR3 runs 13 residues. Germline CDR1 and CDR2: MNHEY and SMNVEV (reference sequence). V gave up 2 bases and J gave up 5 bases, with 8 bases separating them. CDR3 loop: CASSLNRGDTQYF. CDR3 nucleotide sequence: TGTGCCAGCAGTTTAAATAGGGGAGATACGCAGTATTTT.

The DNA of the CDR3 is TGTGCCAGCAGCTTAGGGAAGGGATCGACTCTTCGGGAGCTGTTTTTT. Protein: CASSLGKGSTLRELFF. The J gene is TRBJ2-2, the V gene TRBV7-2; the D is unclear. CDR3 length: 16 amino acids. V was pared by 1 base and J by 9 bases, with 18 bases between. Germline lookup yields CDR1 SGHTA and CDR2 FQGNSA.

The chain employs TRBV30 and TRBJ1-2, with D unresolved. Trimming cost V 2 bases and J 0 bases, with 7 bases left between them. CDR1 is GTSNPN and CDR2 is SVGIG in the germline V gene (reference sequence). This CDR3 contains 13 residues. CDR3 nucleotide sequence: TGTGCCTGGAGTACCGGGACTAACTATGGCTACACCTTC. Translation gives CAWSTGTNYGYTF.

The V gene is TRBV14, the J gene TRBJ2-6; 12 bases agree with TRBD2. The CDR3 sequence is 17 residues long. In germline, CDR1 is SGHDN, CDR2 FVKESK. Trimming took 5 bases from V and 3 from J; bases not matched to a gene: 5. This CDR3 is CASSSSGGAIGANVLTF. CDR3 DNA: TGTGCCAGCAGCTCTAGCGGGGGGGCCATTGGGGCCAACGTCCTGACTTTC.

The chain links TRBV7-9 to TRBJ2-1; TRBD1 might be the D (6 bases). CDR3 length: 15 residues. V lost 1 base, J lost 2 bases, and 9 bases lay in between. Germline V gene sequence: CDR1 SEHNR, CDR2 FQNEAQ (reference sequence). The CDR3 sequence is CASSLGTVTYNEQFF. DNA of the CDR3: TGTGCCAGCAGCTTAGGGACAGTGACCTACAATGAGCAGTTCTTC.

The chain employs TRBV5-1 and TRBJ2-7; 15 bases match TRBD2. The CDR3 runs 16 residues. Trimming took 4 bases from V and 0 from J; bases not matched to a gene: 2. The V gene's germline CDR1 is SGHRS and CDR2 YFSETQ. The CDR3 coding sequence is TGCGCCAGCAGCACGGGACTAGCGGGGGGCTCCTACGAGCAGTACTTC. Its protein product is CASSTGLAGGSYEQYF. The whole variable domain, remainder taken from reference TRBV5-1 and TRBJ2-7, is KAGVTQTPRYLIKTRGQQVTLSCSPISGHRSVSWYQQTPGQGLQFLFEYFSETQRNKGNFPGRFSGRQFSNSRSEMNVSTLELGDSALYLCASSTGLAGGSYEQYFGPGTRLTVT.

This chain links TRBV12-3 or TRBV12-4 with TRBJ2-1; no firm D call. V lost 6 bases and J lost 10, with 16 bases in between. The CDR3 totals 13 residues. CDR3 in DNA: TGTGCCAGCAGGATGGCTCACATTGAGGAGCAGTTCTTC. Protein product: CASRMAHIEEQFF.

The chain links TRBV18 to TRBJ2-1; 11 bases map to TRBD1. V dropped 1 base and J dropped 7; count of bases not matched to a gene: 15. Germline CDR1 is KGHSH and CDR2 is LQKENI. The CDR3 has 19 amino acids. The DNA for the CDR3 is TGTGCCAGCTCACCACAAGTCTTGGACAGGGGGCTTAGTGGTAATGAGCAGTTCTTC. This encodes CASSPQVLDRGLSGNEQFF.

A single count supports this clone. V usage is TRBV5-5 and J usage is TRBJ2-5; the D gene is possibly TRBD1 (5 bases). The CDR3 is 13 residues long. Deletions cut 5 bases from V and 5 bases from J, with 13 bases between. CDR1 and CDR2 from the germline V gene are SGHKS and YYEKEE (reference sequence). In nucleotides, the CDR3 is TGTGCCAGCAGTTGGGGCACCCACGAGACCCAGTACTTC. Translation: CASSWGTHETQYF.

This rearrangement joins TRBV12-3 or TRBV12-4 to TRBJ2-7, with unresolved D. There are 12 residues in the CDR3. V lost 5 bases to trimming and J lost 3 bases, with 8 bases between them. CDR3 protein: CASSLQIYEQYF. The CDR3 DNA reads as TGTGCCAGCAGTCTACAGATCTACGAGCAGTACTTC.

The chain is built from TRBV6-5 and TRBJ2-3; TRBD2 matches 11 bases. With 5 bases clipped from V and 5 bases from J, the junction kept 3 bases outside the gene matches. The CDR3 has 14 amino acids. The germline gives CDR1 MNHEY, CDR2 SVGAGI. The CDR3 DNA follows: TGTGCCAGCAGTCTCGGGACTAGCGGAGATACGCAGTATTTT. Translated, it gives CASSLGTSGDTQYF.

The CDR3 region is CASSQQLAGGEQFF. DNA of the CDR3: TGTGCCAGCAGTCAACAGCTAGCGGGGGGTGAGCAGTTCTTC. J is TRBJ2-1 and V is TRBV6-5, with 11 bases identical to TRBD2. The J segment lost 9 bases and the V segment lost 5 bases, leaving 6 bases of the junction unmatched. CDR1 MNHEY and CDR2 SVGAGI come from the germline V gene. The CDR3 spans 14 residues.

V is TRBV6-5 and J is TRBJ2-7; 11 nucleotides agree with TRBD1. The CDR3 consists of 14 residues. Germline V gene sequence: CDR1 MNHEY, CDR2 SVGAGI. V trimming: 5 bases; J trimming: 1 base; junction bases outside the gene matches: 1. The CDR3 nucleotides are TGTGCCAGCAGTCGGGACAGGGGGTCCTACGAGCAGTACTTC. It translates to CASSRDRGSYEQYF.

In DNA, the CDR3 is TGTGCCAGCAACCCTTCGTTGGCAGGCGAGCAGTACTTC. It is translated as CASNPSLAGEQYF. The gene calls are TRBV7-8 and TRBJ2-7; D is undetermined. This CDR3 is 13 amino acids long. The ends were cut back, 7 bases at V and 6 bases at J, with 16 bases in the middle. The V gene's germline CDR1 is SGHVS and CDR2 FQNEAQ.

The chain is built from TRBV18 and TRBJ1-2; D is uncertain. Per the germline V gene, CDR1 is KGHSH and CDR2 is LQKENI. The CDR3 has 14 amino acids. Trimming removed 1 base from V and 2 bases from J, with 8 bases in between. CDR3 bases: TGTGCCAGCTCACCACGGGAAAACAACTATGGCTACACCTTC. Encoded protein: CASSPRENNYGYTF.